This TCR beta chain originates from a study of neurological immune-mediated disorders. This CDR3 comprises 16 residues. CDR1 is SNHLY and CDR2 is FYNNEI in the germline V gene. V was clipped by 6 bases and J by 0 bases, with 15 bases between them. The cDNA came from 5'RACE with 10-nucleotide random UMIs. TCRdb called the 5' RACE reads again in MiXCR, with one record for every CDR3 protein. The data hold 130,000 or so distinct CDR3 sequences, with roughly 3.2% observed a single time. The sequenced sample consisted of PBMCs. This rearrangement joins TRBV2 to TRBJ2-4; D is perhaps TRBD1 (6 bases). The TCR originated in a woman aged 30 to 39 with multiple sclerosis. CDR3 residues: CASSVTGTLAKNIQYF. As DNA, the CDR3 is TGTGCCAGCAGCGTTACAGGGACCCTAGCCAAAAACATTCAGTACTTC.